This TCR beta chain emerged from a study of monozygotic twins with inflammatory bowel disease. TCRdb reworked the 5' RACE reads into one entry per CDR3 protein, no DNA. This table holds about 210,000 distinct CDR3 sequences. The CDR3 totals 13 residues. Germline assignment: CDR1 GTSNPN and CDR2 SVGIG (reference sequence). The specimen sequenced was blood. The clonotype originates from a human donor with ulcerative colitis or Crohn's disease, or a healthy co-twin of an affected twin (not recorded which). The chain employs TRBV30 and TRBJ2-7. CDR3 in amino acids: CAWSVLGPNEQYF.